A selection of T cell receptor beta chains follows, all from one sample in a study of T cell responses to AZD1222 COVID-19 vaccine. The table came from immunoSEQ multiplex PCR; TCRdb's copy has only in-frame clones and leaves some out. The sample lists roughly 130,000 clones; roughly nine tenths were seen once. The sample in question was peripheral blood, obtained on day 0 of AZD1222 vaccination. Every receptor here comes from an adult in good health. CDR3s include the opening cysteine and the closing phenylalanine or tryptophan. The order of the fields is V gene, J gene, D gene, clone size, CDR3 protein, CDR3 DNA. A D gene is named only where the DNA matches it firmly. Clone size is not always given. Where it is, it says once, few, many or a class for expanded clones.

>TRBV25-1|TRBJ2-1|-|-
CASSIQVEQFF
TGTGCCAGCAGTATCCAAGTTGAGCAGTTCTTC
>TRBV7-3|TRBJ2-7|TRBD2|-
CASSFGLGPTYEQYF
TGTGCCAGCAGCTTCGGACTAGGGCCCACCTACGAGCAGTACTTC
>TRBV19|TRBJ1-1|-|-
CASSIAGTVWAEAFF
TGTGCCAGTAGTATAGCCGGGACGGTATGGGCTGAAGCTTTCTTT
>TRBV5-6|TRBJ2-3|-|-
CASSLTWADTQYF
TGTGCCAGCAGCCTAACGTGGGCAGATACGCAGTATTTT
>TRBV24-1|TRBJ1-1|TRBD1|many
CATRGQGAASEAFF
TGTGCCACCAGGGGACAGGGGGCGGCTAGTGAAGCTTTCTTT
>TRBV21-1|TRBJ2-1|-|-
CASSQNSYNEQFF
TGTGCCAGCAGCCAAAACAGCTACAATGAGCAGTTCTTC
>TRBV4-3|TRBJ1-2|TRBD1|-
CASSRGQEGGYTF
TGCGCCAGCAGCCGCGGACAGGAGGGTGGCTACACCTTC
>TRBV18|TRBJ2-1|-|-
CASSPPIGNNEQFF
TGTGCCAGCTCACCACCAATTGGGAACAATGAGCAGTTCTTC
>TRBV28|TRBJ1-5|TRBD1|-
CASSMVRRGLEPQHF
TGTGCCAGCAGTATGGTGCGCAGGGGGCTTGAGCCCCAGCATTTT
>TRBV6-5|TRBJ1-4|-|-
CASSYSGHHINEKLFF
TGTGCCAGCAGTTACTCGGGACATCACATTAATGAAAAACTGTTTTTT
>TRBV4-1|TRBJ1-3|TRBD1|-
CASSQDVAGQGRGNTIYF
TGCGCCAGCAGCCAAGATGTGGCCGGACAGGGTCGTGGAAACACCATATATTTT
>TRBV5-6|TRBJ2-1|TRBD2|-
CASSLDPGLVFHEQFF
TGTGCCAGCAGCTTGGATCCGGGACTAGTTTTCCATGAGCAGTTCTTC
>TRBV28|TRBJ1-5|-|-
CASTVRTVSNQPQHF
TGTGCCAGCACTGTAAGGACAGTTAGCAATCAGCCCCAGCATTTT
>TRBV2|TRBJ2-1|-|-
CASRAGSIYEQFF
TGTGCCTCACGGGCAGGGAGTATCTATGAGCAGTTCTTC
>TRBV6-5|TRBJ1-4|-|-
CASKPGVGNEKLFF
TGTGCCAGCAAGCCGGGGGTGGGGAATGAAAAACTGTTTTTT
>TRBV18|TRBJ1-3|-|-
CASSLGTEGPGNTIYF
TGTGCCAGCTCACTTGGGACCGAGGGCCCTGGAAACACCATATATTTT
>TRBV21-1|TRBJ2-5|-|-
CASPWAHAPQETQYF
TGTGCCAGCCCCTGGGCGCACGCACCCCAAGAGACCCAGTACTTC
>TRBV5-1|TRBJ2-7|-|-
CASSFGSSNSYEQYF
TGCGCCAGCAGCTTCGGAAGTTCAAACTCGTACGAGCAGTACTTC
>TRBV28|TRBJ1-2|-|-
CASRTPAGRDGYTF
TGTGCCAGCAGGACCCCGGCAGGGAGGGATGGCTACACCTTC
>TRBV18|TRBJ1-6|TRBD1|-
CASSPGQGPTSPLHF
TGTGCCAGCTCACCCGGACAGGGTCCGACTTCACCCCTCCACTTT
>TRBV7-2|TRBJ2-1|-|-
CASSLSAWDEQFF
TGTGCCAGCAGCTTATCAGCTTGGGATGAGCAGTTCTTC
>TRBV5-8|TRBJ2-1|TRBD1|-
CASSKKWTGWDEQFF
TGTGCCAGCAGCAAGAAATGGACAGGGTGGGATGAGCAGTTCTTC
>TRBV19|TRBJ1-1|-|once
CASSVPGGRAEAFF
TGTGCCAGTAGTGTCCCCGGGGGCAGGGCTGAAGCTTTCTTT
>TRBV2|TRBJ2-1|TRBD1|-
CASRRGTGESYNEQFF
TGTGCCAGCAGGAGGGGAACAGGGGAATCCTACAATGAGCAGTTCTTC
>TRBV4-3|TRBJ1-5|-|-
CASSQNPIGSSNQPQHF
TGCGCCAGCAGCCAAAACCCCATCGGATCTAGCAATCAGCCCCAGCATTTT
>TRBV7-2|TRBJ2-5|TRBD2|-
CASSLGGFGGKGETQYF
TGTGCCAGCAGCTTAGGAGGGTTCGGGGGGAAGGGTGAGACCCAGTACTTC
>TRBV4-1|TRBJ2-7|-|-
CASSQKSSLYEQYF
TGCGCCAGCAGCCAAAAAAGCTCGCTCTACGAGCAGTACTTC
>TRBV6-5|TRBJ2-4|-|-
CASSLDLAKNIQYF
TGTGCCAGCAGTTTGGACCTAGCCAAAAACATTCAGTACTTC
>TRBV7-2|TRBJ1-4|-|-
CASSQRRTGWEKLFF
TGTGCCAGCAGCCAGCGGAGGACGGGGTGGGAAAAACTGTTTTTT
>TRBV7-9|TRBJ2-7|-|-
CASSLEGIETYEQYF
TGTGCCAGCAGCTTGGAAGGGATAGAAACCTACGAGCAGTACTTC
>TRBV4-3|TRBJ2-1|-|-
CASSQESNLAGSRAYNEQFF
TGCGCCAGCAGCCAAGAGAGTAACTTGGCGGGGTCACGGGCATACAATGAGCAGTTCTTC
>TRBV12-3/TRBV12-4|TRBJ1-2|-|-
CASNFRGVYGYTF
TGTGCCAGCAACTTCCGGGGGGTCTATGGCTACACCTTC
>TRBV28|TRBJ2-1|-|-
CASSIRAKQFF
TGTGCCAGCAGTATCCGGGCCAAGCAGTTCTTC
>TRBV27|TRBJ1-2|TRBD1|-
CASRDRGYGGYTF
TGTGCCAGCAGAGACAGGGGTTATGGGGGCTACACCTTC
>TRBV6-4|TRBJ2-2|-|-
CASSDTGGPGELFF
TGTGCCAGCAGTGACACTGGGGGACCCGGGGAGCTGTTTTTT
>TRBV5-4|TRBJ2-7|-|-
CASSWGQGLDEQYF
TGTGCCAGCAGCTGGGGTCAGGGTCTCGACGAGCAGTACTTC
>TRBV27|TRBJ1-5|TRBD1|-
CASSFGTASNQPQHF
TGTGCCAGCAGTTTCGGGACAGCTAGCAATCAGCCCCAGCATTTT
>TRBV27|TRBJ2-5|-|-
CASRSRETQYF
TGTGCCAGCCGCAGTAGAGAGACCCAGTACTTC
>TRBV19|TRBJ2-5|-|-
CASSIGSAGPETQYF
TGTGCCAGTAGTATAGGCTCCGCGGGTCCGGAGACCCAGTACTTC
>TRBV2|TRBJ1-2|TRBD1|-
CASNTGQGGGYTF
TGTGCCAGCAATACAGGACAGGGGGGTGGCTACACCTTC
>TRBV28|TRBJ1-3|-|-
CASSLYPSGNTIYF
TGTGCCAGCAGTTTATATCCCTCTGGAAACACCATATATTTT
>TRBV4-2|TRBJ2-3|-|-
CASSQDRRSSTDTQYF
TGTGCCAGCAGCCAAGACAGACGGTCGAGCACAGATACGCAGTATTTT
>TRBV5-1|TRBJ2-5|-|-
CASSRVPGVQETQYF
TGCGCCAGCAGCCGCGTACCGGGGGTTCAAGAGACCCAGTACTTC
>TRBV4-2|TRBJ2-5|-|-
CASSPQASIGLQETQYF
TGTGCCAGCAGCCCCCAAGCGTCGATTGGGTTACAAGAGACCCAGTACTTC
>TRBV5-1|TRBJ1-2|-|-
CASSFLRTGGYTF
TGCGCCAGCAGTTTTCTACGGACGGGCGGCTACACCTTC
>TRBV5-4|TRBJ1-2|-|-
CASSPYRQEYGYTF
TGTGCCAGCAGCCCCTACCGACAGGAATATGGCTACACCTTC
>TRBV4-1|TRBJ2-1|-|-
CASSQVDGPLNNEQFF
TGCGCCAGCAGCCAAGTCGACGGGCCCCTTAACAATGAGCAGTTCTTC
>TRBV12-3/TRBV12-4|TRBJ2-3|-|-
CASRGRADTQYF
TGTGCCAGCAGGGGGCGGGCAGATACGCAGTATTTT
>TRBV19|TRBJ2-5|TRBD2|-
CASSIGRGGGETQYF
TGTGCCAGTAGTATAGGCCGCGGGGGTGGGGAGACCCAGTACTTC
>TRBV7-2|TRBJ1-6|-|-
CASSLMGRSYNSPLHF
TGTGCCAGCAGCTTAATGGGTCGGTCCTATAATTCACCCCTCCACTTT
>TRBV6-1|TRBJ2-1|-|-
CASSEEASPLYNEQFF
TGTGCCAGCAGTGAAGAAGCCTCCCCCCTATACAATGAGCAGTTCTTC
>TRBV21-1|TRBJ2-2|-|once
CASSRNRGQSGELFF
TGTGCCAGCAGCAGGAACAGGGGGCAGAGCGGGGAGCTGTTTTTT
>TRBV14|TRBJ2-5|TRBD1|-
CASSPGTAAQYF
TGTGCCAGCAGCCCAGGGACAGCCGCCCAGTACTTC
>TRBV4-2|TRBJ1-1|TRBD1|-
CASSHFNRGRTEAFF
TGTGCCAGCAGCCACTTCAACAGGGGACGGACTGAAGCTTTCTTT
>TRBV28|TRBJ1-2|-|-
CASSPPLQGLLYGYTF
TGTGCCAGCAGTCCCCCCCTGCAGGGGCTCCTCTATGGCTACACCTTC
>TRBV27|TRBJ1-3|TRBD1|-
CASSLNRGSGGNTIYF
TGTGCCAGCAGTTTAAACAGGGGCTCTGGGGGAAACACCATATATTTT
>TRBV5-1|TRBJ2-3|TRBD1|-
CASSSRDRGNTDTQYF
TGCGCCAGCAGCAGCCGGGACAGGGGAAACACAGATACGCAGTATTTT
>TRBV11-2|TRBJ2-7|TRBD2|-
CASSFIAGPEQYF
TGTGCCAGCAGCTTTATAGCGGGCCCCGAGCAGTACTTC
>TRBV5-1|TRBJ2-7|-|-
CASSSTGGSYEQYF
TGCGCCAGCAGCTCTACCGGGGGATCCTACGAGCAGTACTTC
>TRBV28|TRBJ1-1|-|-
CASSSYWTRNTEAFF
TGTGCCAGCAGTTCCTATTGGACGAGGAACACTGAAGCTTTCTTT